This T cell receptor beta chain was found in a study of blood T cell repertoires in COVID-19. Data came from immunoSEQ multiplex PCR; TCRdb stores just in-frame clones and leaves some out. The table lists under 85,000 clones, around four fifths of them singletons, with around 9.5% in the top ten. The count of this clone is one. The sequenced sample was peripheral blood. This clonotype was obtained from a human donor in a cohort sampled during active COVID-19.

This CDR3 is CASSLGIDRGPTEAFF. The CDR3, as DNA: TGTGCCAGCAGCTTGGGTATCGACAGGGGGCCCACTGAAGCTTTCTTT. The chain has TRBV5-5 and TRBJ1-1, with 10 bases identical to TRBD1. CDR1 SGHKS and CDR2 YYEKEE come from the germline V gene (reference sequence). The CDR3 is made up of 16 amino acids. V was pared by 0 bases and J by 4 bases, with 6 bases of the junction left unmatched.